Below, 19 T cell receptor beta chains from the same sample are listed, as sequenced in a study of identical twins. TCRdb analysed the 5' RACE reads with MiXCR anew, one entry per CDR3 protein. The profile shows about 1.7 million distinct CDR3 sequences, under 35% of them singletons. Sequenced material: cord blood. All receptors come from a newborn girl in good health.

This clonotype was detected only a few times. V usage is TRBV11-2 and J usage is TRBJ2-1, with 9 bases matching TRBD2. Germline CDR1 SGHAT, CDR2 FQNNGV. The CDR3 spans 16 residues. V lost 1 base, J lost 2 bases, and 3 bases stayed unmatched. The CDR3 reads CASSLGPSGTYNEQFF. The CDR3 DNA is TGTGCCAGCAGCTTAGGGCCTAGCGGGACCTACAATGAGCAGTTCTTC.

This chain uses TRBV7-9 with TRBJ1-2; 10 bases are shared with TRBD1. This CDR3 has 15 residues. After removal of 0 bases from V and 5 bases from J, the junction contained 3 bases not matched to a gene. Germline CDR1 SEHNR, CDR2 FQNEAQ (reference sequence). CDR3 nucleotides: TGTGCCAGCAGCTTAGCAGGGACAGGGGCTTATGGCTACACCTTC. Translating it yields CASSLAGTGAYGYTF.

This chain connects TRBV20-1 to TRBJ2-5; D is unclear. Trimming took 2 bases from V and 2 from J, leaving 6 bases between them. CDR1 and CDR2 from the germline V gene are DFQATT and SNEGSKA (reference sequence). This CDR3 spans 12 amino acids. This CDR3 is CSARWPQETQYF. CDR3 DNA sequence: TGCAGTGCTAGATGGCCGCAAGAGACCCAGTACTTC.

The gene calls are TRBV21-1 and TRBJ2-5; TRBD1, the table's D call, lacks a check against the DNA. TRBV21-1 is designated a pseudogene. The CDR3 consists of 16 residues. In DNA form, the CDR3 reads TGTGCCAGCAGCTTCCCGACAGGATTAGTACAAGAGACCCAGTACTTC. Its protein is CASSFPTGLVQETQYF.

This rearrangement joins TRBV6-6 to TRBJ1-4, with 8 bases identical to TRBD1. The V gene end was trimmed by 1 base and the J gene end by 0 bases; junction bases not matched to a gene: 4. CDR1 MNHNY and CDR2 SVGAGI come from the germline V gene (reference sequence). The CDR3 length is 17 residues. CDR3 sequence reads: CASSYLRQGTTNEKLFF. Written as DNA, the CDR3 is TGTGCCAGCAGTTACTTGCGACAGGGGACAACTAATGAAAAACTGTTTTTT.

The gene calls are TRBV5-1 and TRBJ2-4, with TRBD2 matching over 13 bases. The DNA matches TRBJ2-7 better at its end, which makes the J call doubtful. Germline V gives CDR1 SGHRS, CDR2 YFSETQ. The CDR3 covers 17 residues. CDR3 residues: CASSPGLAGEVSYEQYF. The DNA for the CDR3 is TGCGCCAGCAGCCCCGGACTAGCGGGAGAAGTTAGCTACGAGCAGTACTTC.

This chain connects TRBV15 to TRBJ2-3; perhaps TRBD1 as D (5 bases). Germline V lookup: CDR1 LNHNV, CDR2 YYDKDF (reference sequence). CDR3 length equals 15 residues. V lost 0 bases, J lost 1 base, and 8 bases lay in between. The CDR3 DNA is TGTGCCACCAGCAGAGAACAGGTTCGCACAGATACGCAGTATTTT. It codes for CATSREQVRTDTQYF.

This clonotype turned up a few times. The chain joins TRBV6-5 to TRBJ2-1; the D gene is possibly TRBD2 (6 bases). Trimming took off 5 bases at V and 0 bases at J, with 20 bases between the two ends. Germline loops: CDR1 MNHEY, CDR2 SVGAGI. This CDR3 is 18 amino acids long. CDR3 sequence: CASSHTTTRGASYNEQFF. The DNA of the CDR3 is TGTGCCAGCAGTCACACAACAACCCGCGGGGCCTCCTACAATGAGCAGTTCTTC.

In the case of this clonotype: One end of the junction does not line up with germline, which may come from a read error. The gene calls are TRBV9 and TRBJ2-1; 12 bases are shared with TRBD2. CDR1 is SGDLS, CDR2 YYNGEE, per germline. This CDR3 has 17 amino acids. The CDR3 here is CASSVGSSGGAGNERFF. The DNA for the CDR3 is TGTGCCAGCAGCGTAGGGTCTAGCGGGGGGGCCGGCAATGAGCGGTTCTTC. Together with reference TRBV9 and TRBJ2-1, the CDR3 gives the full variable domain: DSGVTQTPKHLITATGQRVTLRCSPRSGDLSVYWYQQSLDQGLQFLIQYYNGEERAKGNILERFSAQQFPDLHSELNLSSLELGDSALYFCASSVGSSGGAGNERFFGPGTRLTVL.

This clonotype was seen at least ten times. The CDR3 region is CSVGEGRGSNQPQHF. The CDR3 DNA is TGCAGCGTTGGAGAGGGGAGAGGTAGCAATCAGCCCCAGCATTTT. The gene calls are TRBV29-1 and TRBJ1-5; a weak D match, TRBD1 (5 bases). Germline V gene lookup returns CDR1 SQVTM and CDR2 ANQGSEA. CDR3 length equals 15 residues. V lost 4 bases and J 0 bases, leaving 13 bases between the germline ends.

This chain's CDR3 is CASSPFGTGGSNEQFF. CDR3 nucleotides: TGTGCCAGCAGTCCATTCGGGACAGGGGGCTCCAATGAGCAGTTCTTC. The V gene is TRBV27, the J gene TRBJ2-1, with TRBD1 matching over 12 bases. Looked up from germline, CDR1 is MNHEY and CDR2 is SMNVEV (reference sequence). CDR3 length equals 16 residues. J was trimmed by 6 bases and V by 5 bases; bases with no gene match: 8.

The chain joins TRBV25-1 to TRBJ2-3; 8 bases are a match to TRBD2. Germline V gene data show CDR1 as MGHDK and CDR2 as SYGVNS. This CDR3 is 15 amino acids long. Trimming removed 3 bases from V and 6 bases from J; junction bases left unmatched: 8. The CDR3 sequence is CASSEFGRVLDTQYF. In DNA form, the CDR3 reads TGTGCCAGCAGTGAGTTCGGGAGGGTCTTGGATACGCAGTATTTT.

Concerning this clonotype itself: This may come from a read error, since a much larger clone is one base off. The V call is TRBV5-1, the J call TRBJ1-6; 8 bases line up with TRBD1. With 4 bases clipped from V and 0 bases from J, the junction kept 3 bases outside the gene matches. The CDR3 runs to 16 residues. CDR1 and CDR2 from the germline V gene are SGHRS and YFSETQ. CDR3 protein: CASSVGQGSYNSPLHF. CDR3 DNA: TGCGCCAGCAGCGTCGGACAGGGCTCCTATAATTCACCCCTCCACTTT.

The V call is TRBV12-3 or TRBV12-4, the J call TRBJ2-1; 10 bases match TRBD1. This CDR3 region has 14 residues. The junction had 5 bases not matched to a gene; V was cut back by 5 bases and J by 7 bases. Here the CDR3 DNA reads TGTGCCAGCAGTACGGGGACAGGGGTGAATGAGCAGTTCTTC. Its protein is CASSTGTGVNEQFF.

This clonotype was found a few times. V usage is TRBV2 and J usage is TRBJ2-4; TRBD2 agrees at 7 bases. V shed 7 bases and J 3 bases; nucleotides not matched to a gene: 9. Germline V lookup: CDR1 SNHLY, CDR2 FYNNEI. The CDR3 has 15 residues. CDR3 residues: CASTPWASGKNIQYF. In DNA, the CDR3 is TGTGCCAGCACTCCTTGGGCTAGCGGCAAAAACATTCAGTACTTC.

The rearrangement joins TRBV3-1 to TRBJ2-1; 9 positions agree with TRBD2. The CDR3 consists of 14 residues. V was pared by 2 bases and J by 8 bases, with 4 bases of the junction left unmatched. Per germline, CDR1 LGHDT and CDR2 YNNKEL (reference sequence). In DNA, the CDR3 is TGTGCCAGCAGCCAAAGGGGACTAGCTTATGAGCAGTTCTTC. It specifies CASSQRGLAYEQFF.

This clonotype came up a few times. The gene calls are TRBV4-2 and TRBJ2-5; no reliable D call. The CDR3 extends over 15 amino acids. V was cut by 1 base and J by 5 bases, with 14 bases left in between. Germline-derived CDR1 and CDR2 are LGHNA and YNFKEQ. CDR3 sequence reads: CASSQGRLGGETQYF. The DNA for the CDR3 is TGTGCCAGCAGCCAAGGTCGCCTAGGTGGGGAGACCCAGTACTTC.

This chain links TRBV5-1 with TRBJ2-6; 7 nucleotides agree with TRBD2. The CDR3 totals 17 residues. V lost 1 base to trimming and J lost 1 base; unmatched junction nucleotides: 5. The germline V gene has CDR1 SGHRS and CDR2 YFSETQ. CDR3 region: CASSLTAGVSGANVLTF. The CDR3 DNA sequence: TGCGCCAGCAGCTTGACTGCGGGAGTTTCTGGGGCCAACGTCCTGACTTTC.

This clonotype has more than one count but fewer than ten. This chain joins TRBV12-3 or TRBV12-4 and TRBJ1-6, with TRBD1 as a possible D gene (6 bases). Between the trimmed V and J ends, which lost 9 bases and 6 bases, there was a span of 12 bases. CDR3 length: 13 residues. CDR3 nucleotide sequence: TGTGCCAGTCAGGGGACATTTAATTCACCCCTCCACTTT. It specifies CASQGTFNSPLHF.